Shown below are 21 T cell receptor beta chains from a single sample sequenced in a study of blood T cell repertoires in COVID-19. The table came from immunoSEQ multiplex PCR; TCRdb's copy has only in-frame clones and leaves some out. The sample carries roughly 160,000 clones, 79% recorded once. Sequenced input: PBMCs or T cells enriched from blood (not recorded which). The receptors shown here come from an older woman in a cohort exposed to, infected with or recovered from COVID-19 (not recorded which).

The V and J genes are TRBV2 and TRBJ2-5; 9 bases are a match to TRBD2. Germline assignment: CDR1 SNHLY and CDR2 FYNNEI. V gave up 2 bases and J gave up 4 bases; unmatched junction bases: 11. CDR3 length: 17 amino acids. In DNA, the CDR3 is TGTGCCAGCAGTGAAACCCCGGGACTAGCAGTATCAGAGACCCAGTACTTC. It encodes CASSETPGLAVSETQYF.

The chain links TRBV4-1 to TRBJ2-7; TRBD1 matches at 9 bases. CDR1 and CDR2 (germline): MGHRA, YSYEKL. This CDR3 spans 17 amino acids. V trimming: 0 bases; J trimming: 3 bases; junction bases outside the gene matches: 9. In DNA form, the CDR3 reads TGCGCCAGCAGCCAAGATGGAACAGGGGGCACTAACTACGAGCAGTACTTC. The encoded protein is CASSQDGTGGTNYEQYF.

This clone showed up just a few times. The J gene is TRBJ1-6, the V gene TRBV12-3 or TRBV12-4; D call uncertain. The CDR3 is 13 residues long. The V gene lost 5 bases and the J gene lost 4 bases, with 6 bases spanning the gap. As DNA, the CDR3 is TGTGCCAGCAGTCCGGGGTATAATTCACCCCTCCACTTT. Translating it yields CASSPGYNSPLHF.

The chain has TRBV24-1 and TRBJ1-5; 10 bases are a match to TRBD1. Germline V gene data show CDR1 as KGHDR and CDR2 as SFDVKD. The V gene end was trimmed by 4 bases and the J gene end by 4 bases; junction bases not matched to a gene: 6. CDR3 length equals 16 residues. CDR3 protein: CATSDPGTGANQPQHF. The CDR3, as DNA: TGTGCCACCAGTGACCCCGGGACAGGGGCTAATCAGCCCCAGCATTTT.

The CDR3 loop is CARQGAPGYTF. In DNA, the CDR3 is TGTGCGAGACAGGGGGCGCCTGGCTACACCTTC. The chain is built from TRBV19 and TRBJ1-2; 10 bases agree with TRBD1. This CDR3 comprises 11 residues. The germline V gene has CDR1 LNHDA and CDR2 SQIVND (reference sequence). The full variable domain, rest sourced from reference TRBV19 and TRBJ1-2, is DGGITQSPKYLFRKEGQNVTLSCEQNLNHDAMYWYRQDPGQGLRLIYYSQIVNDFQKGDIAEGYSVSREKKESFPLTVTSAQKNPTAFYLCARQGAPGYTFGSGTRLTVV.

The V gene is TRBV5-6, the J gene TRBJ1-5, with D possibly being TRBD1 (5 bases). The V end lost 2 bases, the J end lost 4 bases, and 13 bases lay between the germline ends. CDR1 SGHDT and CDR2 YYEEEE come from the germline V gene. This CDR3 region has 15 residues. The CDR3 spells CASSLTPGSNQPQHF. The CDR3 nucleotides are TGTGCCAGCAGCTTAACCCCAGGGTCTAATCAGCCCCAGCATTTT.

This chain uses TRBV6-5 with TRBJ2-1; D is undetermined. The CDR3 covers 12 residues. V lost 0 bases and J lost 7, with 4 bases in between. Germline CDR1 reads MNHEY; CDR2 reads SVGAGI. For the CDR3, the DNA is TGTGCCAGCAGTTACTCCCGTAATGAGCAGTTCTTC. Amino acid sequence: CASSYSRNEQFF.

V and J are TRBV4-2 and TRBJ1-4, with TRBD1 as a possible D gene (6 bases). Trimming shortened V by 3 bases and J by 6 bases, and 14 bases separated the two germline ends. Germline lookup yields CDR1 LGHNA and CDR2 YNFKEQ. The CDR3 spans 15 residues. CDR3 residues: CASSQTQGLDEKLFF. CDR3 nucleotide sequence: TGTGCCAGCAGCCAGACACAGGGTCTCGATGAAAAACTGTTTTTT.

V and J are TRBV7-9 and TRBJ1-1; 11 bases are a match to TRBD1. The V and J ends lost 5 bases and 4 bases, in that order; junction bases with no gene match: 6. The CDR3 is made up of 15 amino acids. Germline V gives CDR1 SEHNR, CDR2 FQNEAQ (reference sequence). The CDR3 here is CASSPGTGGRTEAFF. The CDR3 coding sequence is TGTGCCAGCAGCCCCGGGACAGGGGGACGCACTGAAGCTTTCTTT.

The chain employs TRBV28 and TRBJ2-7, with 11 bases identical to TRBD2. Germline V gene lookup returns CDR1 MDHEN and CDR2 SYDVKM. With V trimmed by 10 bases and J by 0 bases, 2 bases remained unmatched. CDR3 length: 13 amino acids. CDR3 DNA sequence: TGTGCCATCACTAGCGGGAGCTCCTACGAGCAGTACTTC. It is translated as CAITSGSSYEQYF.

This clone turned up a few times. Other DNA sequences in the same sample also yield this CDR3. The rearrangement uses TRBV5-1 and TRBJ1-3; TRBD1 is a possible D gene (6 bases). The germline V gene encodes CDR1 SGHRS and CDR2 YFSETQ. The CDR3 spans 14 residues. V was pared by 0 bases and J by 4 bases, with 8 bases between. CDR3 protein: CASSLGTAGNTIYF. The DNA for the CDR3 is TGCGCCAGCAGCTTGGGGACAGCGGGAAACACCATATATTTT.

The V call is TRBV28, the J call TRBJ1-4; D may be TRBD1 (5 bases). CDR3 length: 15 amino acids. Germline assignment: CDR1 MDHEN and CDR2 SYDVKM. The V end lost 6 bases, the J end lost 8 bases, and 19 bases lay between the germline ends. The CDR3 loop reads CASRLPGPLGEKLFF. In DNA form, the CDR3 reads TGTGCCAGCAGACTCCCAGGGCCCTTGGGGGAAAAACTGTTTTTT.

The chain combines TRBV5-4 with TRBJ1-2, with D tentatively TRBD1 (5 bases). CDR1 is SGHNT and CDR2 is YYREEE in the germline V gene (reference sequence). V gave up 3 bases and J gave up 8 bases, with 26 bases separating them. The CDR3 is made up of 17 amino acids. CDR3 loop: CASSSKVVTGPERGYTF. The CDR3 DNA follows: TGTGCCAGCAGCTCAAAAGTGGTTACAGGCCCCGAGAGGGGCTACACCTTC.

The V gene is TRBV4-3, the J gene TRBJ2-1; the D is unclear. Per the germline V gene, CDR1 is LGHNA and CDR2 is YSLEER. V lost 1 base and J lost 8, with 15 bases in between. The CDR3 is 15 residues long. The CDR3 here is CASSQVYIASDEQFF. In DNA form, the CDR3 reads TGCGCCAGCAGCCAAGTATATATAGCTTCAGATGAGCAGTTCTTC.

This clone has ten or more counts. This chain uses TRBV18 with TRBJ2-1; no definite D call. CDR1 KGHSH and CDR2 LQKENI come from the germline V gene. The germline V and J ends were trimmed by 4 bases and 5 bases, with 12 bases remaining between them. The CDR3 contains 14 residues. CDR3 residues: CASSRSLTDNEQFF. In DNA form, the CDR3 reads TGTGCCAGCTCACGTTCCCTAACTGACAATGAGCAGTTCTTC.

This clone was detected once. This sequence joins TRBV14 and TRBJ2-5, with no clear D. Germline V gives CDR1 SGHDN, CDR2 FVKESK. With 9 bases removed from V and 2 bases from J, the gap between germline ends came to 13 bases. The CDR3 loop spans 13 amino acids. CDR3 sequence reads: CARNNSVQETQYF. The CDR3 DNA is TGTGCCAGAAATAACAGTGTGCAAGAGACCCAGTACTTC.

J is TRBJ2-5 and V is TRBV27; TRBD1 matches at 9 bases. The length of the CDR3 is 14 residues. Trimming cost V 5 bases and J 7 bases; bases outside gene matches: 8. Germline CDR1 reads MNHEY; CDR2 reads SMNVEV (reference sequence). CDR3 nucleotides: TGTGCCAGCAGTGCGACAGGACAGGGGAGGACCCAGTACTTC. It is translated as CASSATGQGRTQYF.

The chain is built from TRBV28 and TRBJ2-1; no definite D call. Trimming left V 1 base short and J 5 bases short, with 9 bases between. The CDR3 consists of 14 residues. From germline, CDR1 is MDHEN and CDR2 SYDVKM. The CDR3 is CASSLSPPDNEQFF. For the CDR3, the DNA is TGTGCCAGCAGTTTATCCCCCCCAGACAATGAGCAGTTCTTC.

The chain joins TRBV15 to TRBJ1-3, with TRBD1 as a possible D gene (5 bases). This CDR3 has 17 residues. The germline V gene has CDR1 LNHNV and CDR2 YYDKDF (reference sequence). Trimming removed 1 base at V and 0 bases at J, with 13 bases between. The CDR3 is CATSRGARGYSGNTIYF. CDR3 coding DNA: TGTGCCACCAGCAGAGGCGCTAGGGGTTACTCTGGAAACACCATATATTTT.

The rearrangement links TRBV7-9 to TRBJ2-1; 7 bases agree with TRBD2. V lost 1 base and J lost 16; bases outside the gene matches: 7. The CDR3 loop spans 12 amino acids. The germline V gene encodes CDR1 SEHNR and CDR2 FQNEAQ (reference sequence). The CDR3 here is CASSLGGGHPFF. The CDR3 DNA is TGTGCCAGCAGCTTAGGCGGGGGTCATCCCTTCTTC. The full variable domain, with the rest looked up from reference TRBV7-9 and TRBJ2-1, is DTGVSQNPRHKITKRGQNVTFRCDPISEHNRLYWYRQTLGQGPEFLTYFQNEAQLEKSRLLSDRFSAERPKGSFSTLEIQRTEQGDSAMYLCASSLGGGHPFFGPGTRLTVL.

The sample holds a few counts of this clone. The V call is TRBV28, the J call TRBJ2-7; TRBD1 is a possible D gene (6 bases). This CDR3 comprises 15 residues. CDR1 and CDR2 (germline): MDHEN, SYDVKM. Between the trimmed V and J ends, which lost 6 bases and 3 bases, there was a span of 18 bases. In nucleotides, the CDR3 is TGTGCCAGCAGACCATGGACAGCCCAGGACTACGAGCAGTACTTC. Translation: CASRPWTAQDYEQYF.